This T cell receptor beta chain was identified during a study of blood T cell repertoires in COVID-19 (dated by TCRdb to 2019 to 2021). Background on the whole study: Samples covering the acute and convalescent phases of COVID-19 were provided by collaborators in the United States, Italy and Spain. The prospective study material was composed of cDNA or gDNA derived from T cells, B-cell-depleted T cells, or PBMCs. Subjects who had been exposed to COVID-19, were actively infected with it, or had recovered from it provided the deeply sampled blood TCRbeta repertoires that made up the dataset. The repertoires were released in a freely available public database meant as a resource for research on the immune response to SARS-CoV-2. The samples were drawn from the first 160 participants of the ongoing ImmuneRACE study and from 1,254 subjects provided by 6 global collaborators. Sample metadata almost always included a de-identified subject ID, COVID-19 status, age in years and sex. Where available, HLA class I and class II types were taken from metadata supplied by the sample provider and were not determined by assay-based typing.

The immunoSEQ Assay, a bias-controlled multiplex PCR, was used to amplify TCRbeta CDR3 regions from genomic DNA. The original methods were these. The number of nucleated cells in each sample was estimated by amplification of reference gene primers within the assay. To quantify the absolute abundance of each unique TCRbeta CDR3 rearrangement, sequence reads were collapsed and filtered. For each sample, productive Simpson clonality was calculated as the square root of Simpson's diversity index over productive rearrangements. The clones in this table, taken by TCRdb from immuneACCESS, are in-frame only. Not every clone is retained; where verified, under half of the shortfall comes from an unresolved V gene, and the cause of the rest is unknown. That table is the source of V, J and clone size, and D and trimming were worked out from the DNA. Recorded for this sample are roughly 70,000 clones; roughly 87% of them occurred a single time. Of the sample, around 9% is held by the ten largest clones.

V lost 4 bases and J lost 4 bases, and the count of bases not matched to a germline gene is 8. CDR1 and CDR2 are read off the germline V gene as SGHRS and YFSETQ. The CDR3, cysteine through phenylalanine, is 16 amino acids long. Only the CDR3 DNA stays, 48 bases, in frame from base 1. Remarks on this clone: Its binding antigen is unknown. Base-call qualities are not available, and no considerably larger clone is one nucleotide away.

The study at large found these results: The quantity of clinical and demographic metadata differed by source and by participant and was supplied without curation.

The collaborating institutions used their own protocols to collect whole blood in K2EDTA tubes. For TCRbeta analysis, collaborators shipped samples as frozen whole blood, isolated PBMCs, or DNA extracted from either of those sample types. The rearranged segments are TRBV5-1 and TRBJ2-2; TRBD2 lines up with 9 middle nucleotides. What was sequenced was peripheral blood. The sequence was collected from an elderly man with acute or convalescent COVID-19. The CDR3 is CASSPGTSWGTGELFF. The DNA sequence follows: TGCGCCAGCAGCCCTGGGACTAGCTGGGGCACCGGGGAGCTGTTTTTT.